The clone carrying this T cell receptor (beta chain) was seen many times. The CDR3 regions of TCR beta were amplified from RNA transcripts. First-round RT-PCR targeting the TCR CDR3 was performed with the HTBI primer set. TCRdb re-analysed the multiplex PCR reads in MiXCR, keeping a single row per CDR3 protein. The data contain about 610,000 distinct CDR3 sequences, roughly 14% of them seen just once; the ten biggest clones take up 3.5% to 4.5%. This CDR3 is 14 amino acids long. Looked up from germline, CDR1 is SGHNT and CDR2 is YENEEA. The V gene lost 2 bases and the J gene lost 2 bases, with 10 bases spanning the gap. The record originates from a study of T cells in Graves' hyperthyroidism and ophthalmopathy. The authors took PBMCs from over 8.5 ml fresh peripheral blood.

This sequence originates from a woman aged 40 to 50 with Graves' ophthalmopathy. The chain couples TRBV11-3 to TRBJ2-7, with D possibly being TRBD1 (6 bases). Sequenced: blood. The CDR3 bases are TGTGCCAGCAGCTTATTCGGGACACCCTACGAGCAGTACTTC. Translated, it gives CASSLFGTPYEQYF. The whole variable domain, remainder taken from reference TRBV11-3 and TRBJ2-7, is EAGVVQSPRYKIIEKKQPVAFWCNPISGHNTLYWYLQNLGQGPELLIRYENEEAVDDSQLPKDRFSAERLKGVDSTLKIQPAELGDSAVYLCASSLFGTPYEQYFGPGTRLTVT.